Described below is a single T cell receptor (beta chain) sequence and its context. This sample was included in a study of PD-1 blockade in mismatch repair-deficient tumors. The overall study: Patients had 12 mismatch repair-deficient cancer types, all previously treated and progressing.

Profiled with immunoSEQ multiplex PCR; TCRdb holds only in-frame clones, not every one. The sample holds about 130,000 clones, 88% seen once. PCR or immunohistochemistry showed mismatch repair deficiency in every enrolled patient. Germline CDR1 is MGHRA and CDR2 is YSYEKL. The CDR3 contains 15 residues. V was shortened by 1 base and J by 1 base, with 10 bases between the two germline ends. The chain links TRBV4-1 to TRBJ1-1, with D unclear. The sequence was obtained from an adult with mismatch repair-deficient cancer. The specimen was peripheral blood, collected roughly 70 weeks after starting pembrolizumab. CDR3 nucleotides: TGCGCCAGCAGCCAAGCTTCACAGACGAACACTGAAGCTTTCTTT. Its protein is CASSQASQTNTEAFF.